This is a list of T cell receptor beta chains from one sample in a study of cytomegalovirus exposure and HLA in healthy donors. Some clones are missing from TCRdb's copy, which holds only in-frame ones; the method was immunoSEQ multiplex PCR. Counted here are 100,000 to 120,000 clones, approximately 89% occurring once; the ten biggest clones make up about 1.9%. Sample: PBMCs. These receptors were obtained from a woman under 30 in good health and CMV-seronegative. CDR3s include the opening cysteine and the closing phenylalanine or tryptophan. D genes are given only for firm matches. Size is omitted from some rows. Given values are once, few, many or a class for expanded clones.

J gene | clone size | V gene | D gene | CDR3 protein
TRBJ1-5 | . | TRBV6-5 | TRBD1 | CASSYRTGVREPQHF
TRBJ2-5 | once | TRBV5-1 | TRBD1 | CASSLGQGRSETQYF
TRBJ2-1 | . | TRBV6-1 | . | CASSGFGQEQGLSYNEQFF
TRBJ2-5 | . | TRBV9 | TRBD1 | CASSVAGTGEETQYF
TRBJ1-1 | . | TRBV7-2 | . | CASSLGPGNTEAFF
TRBJ2-3 | . | TRBV2 | . | CASINTDTQYF
TRBJ2-2 | . | TRBV4-3 | . | CASSQSRPVASPNTGELFF
TRBJ1-1 | . | TRBV4-3 | TRBD1 | CASSQTGAEAFF
TRBJ2-7 | once | TRBV28 | TRBD1 | CATCGGTGRSSYEQYF
TRBJ2-7 | . | TRBV19 | TRBD2 | CASSPWEGTYEQYF
TRBJ2-5 | once | TRBV29-1 | . | CSVRIDSQETQYF
TRBJ1-1 | few | TRBV6-1 | . | CASVGQYLGNTEAFF
TRBJ2-3 | . | TRBV6-5 | TRBD2 | CASSPQLAYPDTQYF
TRBJ2-1 | . | TRBV7-2 | TRBD1 | CASIFTGGPYNEQFF
TRBJ1-2 | . | TRBV30 | . | CAWSMQGIGSAF
TRBJ2-2 | . | TRBV4-2 | TRBD2 | CASSQVRSGGLQSGELFF
TRBJ1-1 | . | TRBV2 | . | CASTTGFQNTEAFF
TRBJ2-1 | . | TRBV7-3 | . | CASSPHPIGEQFF
TRBJ2-5 | . | TRBV11-1 | . | CASSLGSGRYQETQYF
TRBJ2-4 | . | TRBV9 | TRBD1 | CASSVTGGASNIQYF
TRBJ2-1 | once | TRBV13 | . | CASSSRGQLNNEQFF
TRBJ2-1 | . | TRBV6-5 | . | CASSYSRAYEQFF
TRBJ1-6 | . | TRBV4-3 | . | CASSEEVGRGFNSPLHF
TRBJ2-7 | . | TRBV19 | TRBD1 | CASAQQGPSYEQYF
TRBJ2-1 | . | TRBV14 | . | CASSPMPGSYNEQFF
TRBJ2-5 | . | TRBV7-8 | . | CASSLAGGKETQYF
TRBJ2-1 | . | TRBV20-1 | . | CSARDGPEQFF